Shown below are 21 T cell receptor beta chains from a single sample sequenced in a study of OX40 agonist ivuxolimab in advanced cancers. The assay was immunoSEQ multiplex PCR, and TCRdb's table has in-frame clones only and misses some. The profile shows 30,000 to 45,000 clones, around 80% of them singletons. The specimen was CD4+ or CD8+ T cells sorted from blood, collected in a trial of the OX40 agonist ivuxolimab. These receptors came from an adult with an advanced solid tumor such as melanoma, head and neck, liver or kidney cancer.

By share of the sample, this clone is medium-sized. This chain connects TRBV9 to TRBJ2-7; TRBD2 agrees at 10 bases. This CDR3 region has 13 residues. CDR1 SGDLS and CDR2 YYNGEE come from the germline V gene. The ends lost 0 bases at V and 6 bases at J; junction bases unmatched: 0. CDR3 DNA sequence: TGTGCCAGCAGCGTAGCTAGCGGGGGCGAGCAGTACTTC. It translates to CASSVASGGEQYF. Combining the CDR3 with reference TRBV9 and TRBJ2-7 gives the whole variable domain DSGVTQTPKHLITATGQRVTLRCSPRSGDLSVYWYQQSLDQGLQFLIQYYNGEERAKGNILERFSAQQFPDLHSELNLSSLELGDSALYFCASSVASGGEQYFGPGTRLTVT.

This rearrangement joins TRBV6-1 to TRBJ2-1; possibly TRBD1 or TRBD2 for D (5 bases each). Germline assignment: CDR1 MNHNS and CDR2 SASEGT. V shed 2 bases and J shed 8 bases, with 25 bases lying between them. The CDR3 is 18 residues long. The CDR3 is CASSESPGGQGWMDEQFF. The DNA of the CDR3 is TGTGCCAGCAGTGAATCCCCTGGCGGGCAGGGCTGGATGGATGAGCAGTTCTTC.

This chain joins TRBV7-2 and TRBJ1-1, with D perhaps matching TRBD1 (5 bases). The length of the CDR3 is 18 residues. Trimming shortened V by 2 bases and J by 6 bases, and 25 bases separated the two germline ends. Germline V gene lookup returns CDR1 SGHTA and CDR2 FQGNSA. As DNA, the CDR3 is TGTGCCAGCAGCTTACGGGGTGGGGGAGGACCTCGAATCGCTGAAGCTTTCTTT. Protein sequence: CASSLRGGGGPRIAEAFF.

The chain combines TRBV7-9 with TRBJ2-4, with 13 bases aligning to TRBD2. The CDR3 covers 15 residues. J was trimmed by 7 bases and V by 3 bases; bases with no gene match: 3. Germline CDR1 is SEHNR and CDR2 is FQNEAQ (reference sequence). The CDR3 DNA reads TGTGCCAGCAGCTTCCCGACTAGCGGGAGGAACATTCAGTACTTC. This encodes CASSFPTSGRNIQYF.

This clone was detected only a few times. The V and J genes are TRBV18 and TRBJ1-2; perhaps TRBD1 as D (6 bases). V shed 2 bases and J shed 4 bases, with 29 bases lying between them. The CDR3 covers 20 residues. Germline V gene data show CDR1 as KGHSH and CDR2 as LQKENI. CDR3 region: CASSPSFGASLDRSSYGYTF. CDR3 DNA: TGTGCCAGCTCACCATCTTTCGGGGCGAGTCTGGACAGATCTTCCTATGGCTACACCTTC.

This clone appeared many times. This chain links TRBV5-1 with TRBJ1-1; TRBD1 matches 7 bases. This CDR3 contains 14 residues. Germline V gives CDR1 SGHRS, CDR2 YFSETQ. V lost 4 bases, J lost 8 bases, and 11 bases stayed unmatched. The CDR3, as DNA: TGCGCCAGCAGCCCCGACAGGGTCATGAGGGAAGCTTTCTTT. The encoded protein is CASSPDRVMREAFF.

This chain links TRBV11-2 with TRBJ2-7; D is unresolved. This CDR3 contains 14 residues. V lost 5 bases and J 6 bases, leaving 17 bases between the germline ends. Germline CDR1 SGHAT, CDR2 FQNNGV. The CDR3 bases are TGTGCCAGCAGCCCGTCCGGGCTTCCGGGCGAGCAGTACTTC. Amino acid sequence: CASSPSGLPGEQYF. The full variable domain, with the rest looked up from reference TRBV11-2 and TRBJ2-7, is EAGVAQSPRYKIIEKRQSVAFWCNPISGHATLYWYQQILGQGPKLLIQFQNNGVVDDSQLPKDRFSAERLKGVDSTLKIQPAKLEDSAVYLCASSPSGLPGEQYFGPGTRLTVT.

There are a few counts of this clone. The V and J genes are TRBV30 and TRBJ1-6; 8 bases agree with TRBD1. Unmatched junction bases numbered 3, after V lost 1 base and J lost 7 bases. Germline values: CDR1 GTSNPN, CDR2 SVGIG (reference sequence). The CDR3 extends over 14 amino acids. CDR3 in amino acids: CAWSEGQVNSPLHF. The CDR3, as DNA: TGTGCCTGGAGTGAGGGACAGGTCAATTCACCCCTCCACTTT.

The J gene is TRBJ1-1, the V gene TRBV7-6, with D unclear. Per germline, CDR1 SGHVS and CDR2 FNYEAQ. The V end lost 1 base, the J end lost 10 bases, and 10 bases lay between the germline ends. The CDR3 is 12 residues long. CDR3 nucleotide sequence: TGTGCCAGCAGCTTAGGTAGAGGGAGAGCTTTCTTT. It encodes CASSLGRGRAFF.

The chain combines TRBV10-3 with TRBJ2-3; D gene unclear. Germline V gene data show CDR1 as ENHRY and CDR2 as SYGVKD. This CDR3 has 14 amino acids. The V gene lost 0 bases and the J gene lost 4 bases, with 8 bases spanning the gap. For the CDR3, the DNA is TGTGCCATCAGTGAGTCCCTAGTCTCAGATACGCAGTATTTT. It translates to CAISESLVSDTQYF.

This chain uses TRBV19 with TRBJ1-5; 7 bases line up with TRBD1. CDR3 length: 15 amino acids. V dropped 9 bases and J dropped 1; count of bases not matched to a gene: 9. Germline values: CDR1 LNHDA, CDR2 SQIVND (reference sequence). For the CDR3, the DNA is TGTGCCAGCACTCCGGGACAGCGAAGCAATCAGCCCCAGCATTTT. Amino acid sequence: CASTPGQRSNQPQHF.

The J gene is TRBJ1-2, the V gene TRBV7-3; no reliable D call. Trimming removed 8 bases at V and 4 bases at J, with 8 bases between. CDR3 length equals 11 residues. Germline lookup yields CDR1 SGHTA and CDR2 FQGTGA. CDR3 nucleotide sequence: TGTGCCAGCGATGCCGGCTATGGCTACACCTTC. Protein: CASDAGYGYTF.

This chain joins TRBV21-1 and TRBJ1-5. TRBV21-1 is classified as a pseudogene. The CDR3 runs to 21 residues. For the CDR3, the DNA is TGTGCCAGCAGCAAAGGAGGGATAGGGGGGGCCCCATCTTATAGCAATCAGCCCCAGCATTTT. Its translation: CASSKGGIGGAPSYSNQPQHF.

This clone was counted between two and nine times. This chain's CDR3 is CASRDRINSPLHF. The CDR3 DNA reads as TGTGCCAGTAGGGACAGGATAAATTCACCCCTCCACTTT. V is TRBV19 and J is TRBJ1-6, with 7 positions matching TRBD1. The CDR3 contains 13 residues. The V segment lost 6 bases and the J segment 7 bases; nucleotides outside the gene matches: 3. From germline, CDR1 is LNHDA and CDR2 SQIVND (reference sequence).

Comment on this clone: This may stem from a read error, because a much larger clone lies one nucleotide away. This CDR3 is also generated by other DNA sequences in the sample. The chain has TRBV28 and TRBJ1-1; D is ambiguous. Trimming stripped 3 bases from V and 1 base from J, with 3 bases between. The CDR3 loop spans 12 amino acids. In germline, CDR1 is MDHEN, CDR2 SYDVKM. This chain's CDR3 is CASSLPNTEAFF. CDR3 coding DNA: TGTGCCAGCAGTTTGCCGAACACTGAAGCTTTCTTT.

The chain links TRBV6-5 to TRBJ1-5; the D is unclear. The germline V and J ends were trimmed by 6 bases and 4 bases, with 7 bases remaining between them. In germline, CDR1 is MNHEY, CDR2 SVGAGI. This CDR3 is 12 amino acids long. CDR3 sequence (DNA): TGTGCCAGCAGCATCATTAATCAGCCCCAGCATTTT. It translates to CASSIINQPQHF.

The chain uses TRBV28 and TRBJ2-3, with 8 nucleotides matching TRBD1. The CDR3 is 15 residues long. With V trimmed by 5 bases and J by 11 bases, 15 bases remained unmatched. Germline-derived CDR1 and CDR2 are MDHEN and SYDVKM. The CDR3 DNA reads TGTGCCAGCAGTCCCAGGGGGCTCTCCCAGTTTGGGCAGTATTTT. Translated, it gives CASSPRGLSQFGQYF. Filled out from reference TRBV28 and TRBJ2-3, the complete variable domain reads DVKVTQSSRYLVKRTGEKVFLECVQDMDHENMFWYRQDPGLGLRLIYFSYDVKMKEKGDIPEGYSVSREKKERFSLILESASTNQTSMYLCASSPRGLSQFGQYFGPGTRLTVL.

This CDR3 is CASSVSGSSYNSPLHF. The CDR3 bases are TGTGCCAGCAGTGTCTCGGGGAGCTCCTATAATTCACCCCTCCACTTT. The V call is TRBV9, the J call TRBJ1-6; D is ambiguous. This CDR3 is built from 16 residues. Germline V gene sequence: CDR1 SGDLS, CDR2 YYNGEE. V was clipped by 5 bases and J by 0 bases, with 12 bases between them.

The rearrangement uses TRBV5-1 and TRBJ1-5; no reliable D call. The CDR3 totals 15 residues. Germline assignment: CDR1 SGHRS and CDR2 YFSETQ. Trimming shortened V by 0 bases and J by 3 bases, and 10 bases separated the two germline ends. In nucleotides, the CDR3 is TGCGCCAGCAGCTTGGAAGGAAGGACCAATCAGCCCCAGCATTTT. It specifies CASSLEGRTNQPQHF.

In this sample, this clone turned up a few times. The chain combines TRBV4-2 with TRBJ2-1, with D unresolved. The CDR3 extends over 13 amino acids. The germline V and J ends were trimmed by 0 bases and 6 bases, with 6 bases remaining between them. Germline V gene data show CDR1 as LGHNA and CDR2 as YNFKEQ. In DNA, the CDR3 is TGTGCCAGCAGCCAAGATCAAATCAATGAGCAGTTCTTC. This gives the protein CASSQDQINEQFF.

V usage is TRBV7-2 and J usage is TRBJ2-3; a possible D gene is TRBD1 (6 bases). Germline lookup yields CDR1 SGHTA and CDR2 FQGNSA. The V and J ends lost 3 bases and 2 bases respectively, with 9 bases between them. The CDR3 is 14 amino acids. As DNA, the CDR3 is TGTGCCAGCAGCTTGGACAGCCACACAGATACGCAGTATTTT. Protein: CASSLDSHTDTQYF.